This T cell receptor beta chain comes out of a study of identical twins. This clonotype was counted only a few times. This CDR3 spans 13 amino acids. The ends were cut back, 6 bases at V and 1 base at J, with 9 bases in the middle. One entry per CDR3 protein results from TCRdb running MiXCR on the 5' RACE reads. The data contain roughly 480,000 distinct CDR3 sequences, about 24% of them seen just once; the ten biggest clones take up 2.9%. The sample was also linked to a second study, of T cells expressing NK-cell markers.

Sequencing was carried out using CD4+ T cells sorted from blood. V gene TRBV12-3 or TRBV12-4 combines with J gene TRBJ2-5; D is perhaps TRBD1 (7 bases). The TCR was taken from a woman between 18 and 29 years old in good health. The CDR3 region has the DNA TGTGCCAGCAGGCAGGGGGGCCAAGAGACCCAGTACTTC. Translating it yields CASRQGGQETQYF.